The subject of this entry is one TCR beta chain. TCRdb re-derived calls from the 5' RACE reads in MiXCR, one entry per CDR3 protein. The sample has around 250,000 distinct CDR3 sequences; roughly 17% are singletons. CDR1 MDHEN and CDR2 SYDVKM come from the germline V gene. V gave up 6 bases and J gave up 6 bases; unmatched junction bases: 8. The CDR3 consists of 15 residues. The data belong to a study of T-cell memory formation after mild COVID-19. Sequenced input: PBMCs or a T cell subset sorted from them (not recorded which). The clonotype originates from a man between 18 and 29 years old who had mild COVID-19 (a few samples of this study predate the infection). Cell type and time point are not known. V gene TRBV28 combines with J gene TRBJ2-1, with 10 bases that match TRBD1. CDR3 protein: CASSRGQGFVNEQFF. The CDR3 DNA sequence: TGTGCCAGCAGCCGGGGACAGGGGTTCGTCAATGAGCAGTTCTTC.